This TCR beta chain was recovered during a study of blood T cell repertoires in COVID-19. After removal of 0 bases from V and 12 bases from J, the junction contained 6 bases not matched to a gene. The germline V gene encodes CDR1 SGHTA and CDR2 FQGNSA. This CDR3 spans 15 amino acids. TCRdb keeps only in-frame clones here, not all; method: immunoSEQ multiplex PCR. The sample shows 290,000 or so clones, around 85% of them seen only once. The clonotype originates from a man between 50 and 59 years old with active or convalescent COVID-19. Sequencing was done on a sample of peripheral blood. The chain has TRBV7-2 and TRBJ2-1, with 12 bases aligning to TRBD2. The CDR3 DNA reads TGTGCCAGCAGCTTAGCCCTAGCGGGAGGGTTGGGGCAGTTCTTC. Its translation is CASSLALAGGLGQFF. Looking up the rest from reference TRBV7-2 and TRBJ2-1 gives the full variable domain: GAGVSQSPSNKVTEKGKDVELRCDPISGHTALYWYRQSLGQGLEFLIYFQGNSAPDKSGLPSDRFSAERTGGSVSTLTIQRTQQEDSAVYLCASSLALAGGLGQFFGPGTRLTVL.